Only a few counts were recorded for the clone carrying this T cell receptor (beta chain). The antigen is unknown. V lost 5 bases to trimming and J lost 0 bases, with 12 bases between them. The CDR3 spans 15 residues. Germline V gene lookup returns CDR1 SGHRS and CDR2 YFSETQ. The data are from a study of T cells in Graves' hyperthyroidism and ophthalmopathy. Overall study results and limits: Among clonotypes expanded in thyroid above 0.001, most were also found in blood. A median roughly 6.6 months before onset, the model predicted ophthalmopathy.

Amplification targeted TCR beta CDR3 regions from RNA transcripts. HTBI primers drove first-round RT-PCR of the TCR CDR3. One entry per CDR3 protein, called by TCRdb with MiXCR from the multiplex PCR reads. The repertoire holds 350,000 or so distinct CDR3 sequences, with around 20% as singletons. This TCR came from a woman between 45 and 60 years old with Graves' hyperthyroidism. The sequencing input was blood. The chain uses TRBV5-1 and TRBJ1-3; D perhaps matches TRBD1 (5 bases). The CDR3: CASSQGASSGNTIYF. CDR3 nucleotides: TGCGCCAGCAGTCAAGGGGCCTCCTCTGGAAACACCATATATTTT.